What follows are 18 T cell receptor beta chains derived from one specimen sequenced in a study of cytomegalovirus exposure and HLA in healthy donors. The PCR contained 60 Vbeta and 13 Jbeta primers. Measured with immunoSEQ multiplex PCR; TCRdb has only the in-frame clones, and not every one. The data show some 200,000 clones, 81% seen once. The sequencing input was PBMCs. All receptors derive from a woman aged 25 to 39 in good health and CMV-seronegative.

The genes are TRBV7-9 and TRBJ2-7, with 14 bases matching TRBD2. Per germline, CDR1 SEHNR and CDR2 FQNEAQ (reference sequence). There are 15 residues in the CDR3. Trimming took 4 bases from V and 4 from J; bases not matched to a gene: 3. CDR3 protein: CASSSTSGRAYEQYF. CDR3 DNA sequence: TGTGCCAGCAGCTCGACTAGCGGGAGGGCGTACGAGCAGTACTTC. Based on the CDR3 plus reference TRBV7-9 and TRBJ2-7, the full variable domain is DTGVSQNPRHKITKRGQNVTFRCDPISEHNRLYWYRQTLGQGPEFLTYFQNEAQLEKSRLLSDRFSAERPKGSFSTLEIQRTEQGDSAMYLCASSSTSGRAYEQYFGPGTRLTVT.

This clone has a single count. This chain uses TRBV6-5 with TRBJ2-1, with TRBD1 as a possible D gene (6 bases). Per the germline V gene, CDR1 is MNHEY and CDR2 is SVGAGI. The CDR3 is 13 amino acids. Trimming stripped 5 bases from V and 6 bases from J, with 11 bases between. Here the CDR3 DNA reads TGTGCCAGCAGTAACCCGACAGGCAATGAGCAGTTCTTC. It codes for CASSNPTGNEQFF.

The rearrangement links TRBV7-2 to TRBJ1-6; possibly TRBD1 for D (5 bases). Trimming pared 4 bases from V and 9 bases from J, leaving 13 bases between. This CDR3 contains 14 residues. CDR1 is SGHTA and CDR2 is FQGNSA in the germline V gene. The CDR3 sequence is CASSSAERGSPLHF. Written as DNA, the CDR3 is TGTGCCAGCAGCTCCGCGGAAAGGGGTTCACCCCTCCACTTT.

The chain is built from TRBV6-5 and TRBJ1-1; tentatively, D is TRBD1 (5 bases). Per germline, CDR1 MNHEY and CDR2 SVGAGI. V lost 4 bases to trimming and J lost 3 bases, with 9 bases between them. The CDR3 is 13 amino acids. CDR3: CASSFDRDTEAFF. In nucleotides, the CDR3 is TGTGCCAGCAGTTTCGACAGAGACACTGAAGCTTTCTTT.

The V and J genes are TRBV9 and TRBJ1-1, with TRBD1 matching over 9 bases. Germline CDR1 is SGDLS and CDR2 is YYNGEE. This CDR3 is 16 amino acids long. Unmatched junction bases numbered 11, after V lost 3 bases and J lost 5 bases. The CDR3 spells CASSATMDRGGTEAFF. DNA for the CDR3: TGTGCCAGCAGCGCGACAATGGACAGGGGAGGGACTGAAGCTTTCTTT.

The chain links TRBV2 to TRBJ2-7; 10 bases line up with TRBD1. The V gene end was trimmed by 6 bases and the J gene end by 0 bases; junction bases not matched to a gene: 5. This CDR3 contains 15 residues. The germline V gene encodes CDR1 SNHLY and CDR2 FYNNEI. The DNA for the CDR3 is TGTGCCAGCAGCTTCCGGGACAGGGGCTCCTACGAGCAGTACTTC. Protein product: CASSFRDRGSYEQYF.

The chain employs TRBV6-1 and TRBJ2-3, with TRBD2 matching over 7 bases. This CDR3 spans 15 amino acids. CDR1 and CDR2 from the germline V gene are MNHNS and SASEGT. With 11 bases clipped from V and 0 bases from J, the junction kept 11 bases outside the gene matches. CDR3 DNA: TGTGCCGTCAAGCGGGGACTGGCTAGCACAGATACGCAGTATTTT. This codes for CAVKRGLASTDTQYF.

The chain employs TRBV5-4 and TRBJ1-6; TRBD1 might be the D (5 bases). V dropped 0 bases and J dropped 8 bases, with 6 bases sitting between them. Germline V lookup: CDR1 SGHNT, CDR2 YYREEE (reference sequence). This CDR3 has 13 residues. In nucleotides, the CDR3 is TGTGCCAGCAGCTTGGGGGGGGATTCACCCCTCCACTTT. Translation gives CASSLGGDSPLHF.

The V gene is TRBV19, the J gene TRBJ1-5; 7 nucleotides align to TRBD1. Per the germline V gene, CDR1 is LNHDA and CDR2 is SQIVND (reference sequence). J was trimmed by 1 base and V by 5 bases; bases with no gene match: 5. CDR3 length equals 15 residues. The CDR3 spells CASSLQGGSNQPQHF. The CDR3 nucleotides are TGTGCCAGTAGTCTGCAGGGGGGAAGCAATCAGCCCCAGCATTTT.

This clone appeared a few times. This sequence joins TRBV5-4 and TRBJ1-2; D not resolved. The V and J ends lost 1 base and 8 bases respectively, with 24 bases between them. The CDR3 is 17 residues long. Per germline, CDR1 SGHNT and CDR2 YYREEE (reference sequence). In DNA form, the CDR3 reads TGTGCCAGCAGCTTGTTCGAGTCAGCCCCCGGGTCGCGGGGCTACACCTTC. It codes for CASSLFESAPGSRGYTF.

The chain is built from TRBV2 and TRBJ2-3; D perhaps matches TRBD1 (6 bases). The CDR3 length is 15 residues. Germline-derived CDR1 and CDR2 are SNHLY and FYNNEI. V shed 8 bases and J shed 2 bases, with 17 bases lying between them. The CDR3 reads CASVGAGDPTDTQYF. The CDR3 region has the DNA TGTGCCAGCGTCGGGGCAGGGGACCCCACAGATACGCAGTATTTT. The full variable domain, completed using reference TRBV2 and TRBJ2-3, is EPEVTQTPSHQVTQMGQEVILRCVPISNHLYFYWYRQILGQKVEFLVSFYNNEISEKSEIFDDQFSVERPDGSNFTLKIRSTKLEDSAMYFCASVGAGDPTDTQYFGPGTRLTVL.

The chain recombines TRBV2 with TRBJ1-2; D is unresolved. Germline V gives CDR1 SNHLY, CDR2 FYNNEI. This CDR3 is 14 amino acids long. The CDR3 is CALQVEGMNYGYTF. In nucleotides, the CDR3 is TGTGCGCTCCAAGTTGAGGGAATGAACTATGGCTACACCTTC. Complete variable domain (other parts from reference TRBV2 and TRBJ1-2): EPEVTQTPSHQVTQMGQEVILRCVPISNHLYFYWYRQILGQKVEFLVSFYNNEISEKSEIFDDQFSVERPDGSNFTLKIRSTKLEDSAMYFCALQVEGMNYGYTFGSGTRLTVV.

The gene calls are TRBV27 and TRBJ2-6; no reliable D call. The germline V gene has CDR1 MNHEY and CDR2 SMNVEV (reference sequence). The CDR3 contains 15 residues. Trimming shortened V by 5 bases and J by 3 bases, and 11 bases separated the two germline ends. The CDR3 region is CASSVQVGGANVLTF. The CDR3 DNA reads as TGTGCCAGCAGTGTCCAGGTCGGTGGGGCCAACGTCCTGACTTTC.

This clone was counted between two and nine times. The chain joins TRBV6-4 to TRBJ1-1; 8 bases fit TRBD1. The V segment lost 4 bases and the J segment 7 bases; nucleotides outside the gene matches: 8. The CDR3 runs 14 residues. Germline CDR1 MRHNA, CDR2 SNTAGT. The CDR3: CASSVDRDISEAFF. The DNA for the CDR3 is TGTGCCAGCAGTGTGGACAGGGACATTAGTGAAGCTTTCTTT.

This clone was counted once. The chain joins TRBV19 to TRBJ1-1; 11 nucleotides match TRBD1. CDR3 length: 16 amino acids. CDR1 and CDR2 from the germline V gene are LNHDA and SQIVND (reference sequence). J lost 10 bases, V lost 9 bases, and 19 bases had no gene match. The CDR3, as DNA: TGTGCCAGCAGAGGCCCGTCATGGACAGGGGGCGGGGGAGCTTTCTTT. This codes for CASRGPSWTGGGGAFF.

The genes are TRBV28 and TRBJ2-1; 9 positions match TRBD1. From germline, CDR1 is MDHEN and CDR2 SYDVKM. This CDR3 spans 14 amino acids. The V segment lost 6 bases and the J segment 6 bases; nucleotides outside the gene matches: 6. The CDR3 bases are TGTGCCAGCAGGACGGGACAGGGTGGCAATGAGCAGTTCTTC. This codes for CASRTGQGGNEQFF.

This sequence joins TRBV7-6 and TRBJ2-2, with a possible D match to TRBD2 (5 bases). V was clipped by 5 bases and J by 1 base, with 14 bases between them. This CDR3 has 16 amino acids. Germline CDR1 is SGHVS and CDR2 is FNYEAQ. The CDR3 region is CASSPRTGKNTGELFF. For the CDR3, the DNA is TGTGCCAGCAGCCCTCGGACGGGAAAGAACACCGGGGAGCTGTTTTTT.

The chain carries TRBV7-3 and TRBJ2-7; 10 nucleotides agree with TRBD1. CDR3 size: 15 residues. CDR1 and CDR2 from the germline V gene are SGHTA and FQGTGA. J lost 3 bases, V lost 5 bases, and 7 bases had no gene match. CDR3: CASSRGTGEYYEQYF. CDR3 nucleotides: TGTGCCAGCAGCCGCGGGACAGGGGAATACTACGAGCAGTACTTC.